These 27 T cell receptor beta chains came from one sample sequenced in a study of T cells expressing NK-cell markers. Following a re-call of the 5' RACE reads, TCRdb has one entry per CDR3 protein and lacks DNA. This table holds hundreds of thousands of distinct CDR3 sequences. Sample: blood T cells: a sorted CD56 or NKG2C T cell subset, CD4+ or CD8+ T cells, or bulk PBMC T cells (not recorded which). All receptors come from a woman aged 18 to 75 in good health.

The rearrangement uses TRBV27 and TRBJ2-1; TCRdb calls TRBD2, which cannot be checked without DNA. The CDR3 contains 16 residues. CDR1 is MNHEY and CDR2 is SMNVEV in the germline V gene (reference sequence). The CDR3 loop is CASSLRRAGAYNEQFF.

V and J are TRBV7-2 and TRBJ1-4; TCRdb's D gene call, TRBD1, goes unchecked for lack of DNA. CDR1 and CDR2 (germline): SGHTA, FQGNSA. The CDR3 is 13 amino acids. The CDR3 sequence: CASGSWGDEKLFF.

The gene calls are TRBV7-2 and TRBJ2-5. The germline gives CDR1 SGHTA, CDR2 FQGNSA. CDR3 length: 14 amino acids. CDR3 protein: CASSLGSFEETQYF.

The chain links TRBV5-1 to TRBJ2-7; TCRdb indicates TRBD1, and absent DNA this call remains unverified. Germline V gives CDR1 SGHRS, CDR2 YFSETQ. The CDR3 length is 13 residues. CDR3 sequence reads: CASIGGSAGEQYF.

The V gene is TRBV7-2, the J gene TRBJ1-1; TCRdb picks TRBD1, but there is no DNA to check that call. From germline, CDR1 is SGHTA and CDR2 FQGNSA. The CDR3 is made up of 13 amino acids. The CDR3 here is CASSLRERTEAFF. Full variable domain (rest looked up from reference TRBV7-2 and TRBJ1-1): GAGVSQSPSNKVTEKGKDVELRCDPISGHTALYWYRQSLGQGLEFLIYFQGNSAPDKSGLPSDRFSAERTGGSVSTLTIQRTQQEDSAVYLCASSLRERTEAFFGQGTRLTVV.

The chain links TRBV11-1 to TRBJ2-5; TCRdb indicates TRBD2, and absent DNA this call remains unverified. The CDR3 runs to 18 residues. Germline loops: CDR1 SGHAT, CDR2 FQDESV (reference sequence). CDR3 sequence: CASSLYSSGGKIEKTQYF.

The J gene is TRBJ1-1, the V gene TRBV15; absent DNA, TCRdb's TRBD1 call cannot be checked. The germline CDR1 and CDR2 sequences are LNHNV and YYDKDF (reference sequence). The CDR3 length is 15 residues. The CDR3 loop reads CATSRVGTPDPEAFF.

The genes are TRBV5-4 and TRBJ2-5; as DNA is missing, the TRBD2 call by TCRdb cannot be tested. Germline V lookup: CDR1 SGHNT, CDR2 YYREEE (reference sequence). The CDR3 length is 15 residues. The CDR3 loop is CASSPRVYPQETQYF.

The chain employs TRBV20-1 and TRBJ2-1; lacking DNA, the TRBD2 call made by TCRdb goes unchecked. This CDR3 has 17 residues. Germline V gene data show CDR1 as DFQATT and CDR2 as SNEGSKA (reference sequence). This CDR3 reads CSARVPLAGGRRDEQFF.

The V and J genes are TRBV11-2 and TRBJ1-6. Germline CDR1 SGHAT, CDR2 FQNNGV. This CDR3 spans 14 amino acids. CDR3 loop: CASSSQTSNSPLHF.

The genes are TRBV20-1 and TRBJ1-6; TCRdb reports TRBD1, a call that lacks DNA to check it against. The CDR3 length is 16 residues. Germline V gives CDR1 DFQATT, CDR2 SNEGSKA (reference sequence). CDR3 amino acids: CSARDITGRIQSPLHF.

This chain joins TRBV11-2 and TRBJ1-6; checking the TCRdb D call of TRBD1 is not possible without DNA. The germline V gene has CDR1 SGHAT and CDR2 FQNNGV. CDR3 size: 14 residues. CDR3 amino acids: CASSLTGKDSPLHF. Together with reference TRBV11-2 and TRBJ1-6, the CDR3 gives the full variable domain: EAGVAQSPRYKIIEKRQSVAFWCNPISGHATLYWYQQILGQGPKLLIQFQNNGVVDDSQLPKDRFSAERLKGVDSTLKIQPAKLEDSAVYLCASSLTGKDSPLHFGNGTRLTVT.

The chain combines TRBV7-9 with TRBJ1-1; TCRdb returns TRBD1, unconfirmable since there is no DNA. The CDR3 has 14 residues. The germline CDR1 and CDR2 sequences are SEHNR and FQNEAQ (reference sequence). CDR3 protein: CASSLTGTGDEAFF.

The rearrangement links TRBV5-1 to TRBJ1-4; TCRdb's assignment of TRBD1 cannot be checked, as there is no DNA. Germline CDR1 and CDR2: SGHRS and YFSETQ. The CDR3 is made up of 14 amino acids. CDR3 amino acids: CASSSGAKYEKLFF.

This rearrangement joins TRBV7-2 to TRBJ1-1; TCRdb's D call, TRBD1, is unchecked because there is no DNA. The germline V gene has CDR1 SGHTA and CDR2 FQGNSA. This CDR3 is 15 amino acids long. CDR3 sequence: CASSSQGTMNTEAFF.

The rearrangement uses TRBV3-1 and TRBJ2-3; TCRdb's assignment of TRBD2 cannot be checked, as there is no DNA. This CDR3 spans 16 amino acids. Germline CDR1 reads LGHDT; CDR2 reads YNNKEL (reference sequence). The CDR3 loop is CASSPSPGLETDTQYF.

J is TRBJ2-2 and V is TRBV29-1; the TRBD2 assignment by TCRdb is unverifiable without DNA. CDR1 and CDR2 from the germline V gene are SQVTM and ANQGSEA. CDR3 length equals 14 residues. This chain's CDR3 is CSVAGLAGNGELFF.

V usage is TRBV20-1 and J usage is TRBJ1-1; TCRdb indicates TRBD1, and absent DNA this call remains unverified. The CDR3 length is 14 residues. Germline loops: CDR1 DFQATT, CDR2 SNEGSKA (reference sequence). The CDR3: CSAPLNQGGTEAFF.

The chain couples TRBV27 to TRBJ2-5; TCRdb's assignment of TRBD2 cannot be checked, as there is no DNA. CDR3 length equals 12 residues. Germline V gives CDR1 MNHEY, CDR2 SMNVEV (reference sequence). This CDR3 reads CASGRPQETQYF.

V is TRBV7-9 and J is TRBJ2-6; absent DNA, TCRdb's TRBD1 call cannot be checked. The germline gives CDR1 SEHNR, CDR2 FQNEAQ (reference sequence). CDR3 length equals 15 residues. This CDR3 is CAGSDRNPGANVLTF.

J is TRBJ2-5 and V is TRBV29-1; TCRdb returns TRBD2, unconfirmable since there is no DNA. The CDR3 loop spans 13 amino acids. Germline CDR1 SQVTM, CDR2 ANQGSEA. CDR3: CSADLGSQETQYF.

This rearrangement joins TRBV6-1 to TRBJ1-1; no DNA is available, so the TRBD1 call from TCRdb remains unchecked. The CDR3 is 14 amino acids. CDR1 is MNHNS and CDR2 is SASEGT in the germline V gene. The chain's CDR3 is CASRGAGGGTEAFF.

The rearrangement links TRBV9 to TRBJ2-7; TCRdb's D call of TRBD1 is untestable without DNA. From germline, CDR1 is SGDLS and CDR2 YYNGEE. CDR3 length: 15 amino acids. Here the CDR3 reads CASSVGTVSSYEQYF.

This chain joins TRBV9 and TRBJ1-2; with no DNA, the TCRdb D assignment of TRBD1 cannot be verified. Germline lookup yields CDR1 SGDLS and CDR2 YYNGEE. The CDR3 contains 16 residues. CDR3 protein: CASSVATDREGYGYTF.

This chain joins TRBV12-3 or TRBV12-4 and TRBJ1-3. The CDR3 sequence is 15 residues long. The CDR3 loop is CASSFGLVGGNTIYF.

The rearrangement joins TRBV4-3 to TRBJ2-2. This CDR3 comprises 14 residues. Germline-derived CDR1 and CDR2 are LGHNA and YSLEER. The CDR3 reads CASSVEQNTGELFF.

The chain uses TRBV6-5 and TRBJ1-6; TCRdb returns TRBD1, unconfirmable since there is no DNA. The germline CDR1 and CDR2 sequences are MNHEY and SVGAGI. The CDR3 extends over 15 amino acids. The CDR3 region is CASSYRDRGSSPLHF.